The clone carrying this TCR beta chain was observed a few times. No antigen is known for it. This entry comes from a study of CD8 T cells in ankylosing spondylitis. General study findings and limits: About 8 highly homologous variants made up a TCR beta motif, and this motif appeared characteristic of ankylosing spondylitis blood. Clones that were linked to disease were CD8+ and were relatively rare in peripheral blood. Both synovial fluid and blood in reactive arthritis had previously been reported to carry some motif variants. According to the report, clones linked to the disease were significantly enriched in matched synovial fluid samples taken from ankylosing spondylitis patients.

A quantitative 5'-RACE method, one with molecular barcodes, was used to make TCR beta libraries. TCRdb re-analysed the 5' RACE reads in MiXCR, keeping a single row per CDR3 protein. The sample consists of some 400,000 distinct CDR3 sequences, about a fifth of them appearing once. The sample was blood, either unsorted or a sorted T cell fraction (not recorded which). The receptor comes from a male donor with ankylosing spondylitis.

The CDR3 protein is CASKGLASRVEQFF. CDR3 sequence (DNA): TGTGCCAGCAAGGGACTAGCGTCGCGAGTTGAGCAGTTCTTC. The V call is TRBV7-9, the J call TRBJ2-1; 10 nucleotides match TRBD2. The V gene's germline CDR1 is SEHNR and CDR2 FQNEAQ (reference sequence). This CDR3 has 14 amino acids. The V gene end was trimmed by 7 bases and the J gene end by 9 bases; junction bases not matched to a gene: 9. The whole variable domain, filled in from reference TRBV7-9 and TRBJ2-1, reads DTGVSQNPRHKITKRGQNVTFRCDPISEHNRLYWYRQTLGQGPEFLTYFQNEAQLEKSRLLSDRFSAERPKGSFSTLEIQRTEQGDSAMYLCASKGLASRVEQFFGPGTRLTVL.